Following are 26 T cell receptor beta chains from one sample sequenced in a study of technical replicates of blood from a few donors. TCRdb's table, derived via immunoSEQ multiplex PCR, lists solely in-frame clones and lacks some. The profile shows more than 80,000 clones, 95% of them singletons. Sample: T cells isolated from PBMCs. The receptors were gathered from a human donor in good health.

The chain's CDR3 is CASSEVVNTEAFF. Written as DNA, the CDR3 is TGTGCCAGCAGTGAAGTCGTGAACACTGAAGCTTTCTTT. The chain joins TRBV6-1 to TRBJ1-1; no reliable D call. The V and J ends lost 1 base and 0 bases respectively, with 3 bases between them. The CDR3 contains 13 residues. In germline, CDR1 is MNHNS, CDR2 SASEGT.

The chain recombines TRBV28 with TRBJ2-7; a possible D gene is TRBD1 (5 bases). This CDR3 comprises 14 residues. Germline CDR1 MDHEN, CDR2 SYDVKM. V shed 6 bases and J shed 7 bases, with 19 bases lying between them. The chain's CDR3 is CASSLRAFGYEQYF. DNA for the CDR3: TGTGCCAGCAGCCTCAGGGCGTTCGGCTATGAGCAGTACTTC.

This clone was counted a single time. The V and J genes are TRBV28 and TRBJ2-7, with TRBD1 identical over 8 bases. The junction had 7 bases not matched to a gene; V was cut back by 2 bases and J by 1 base. Germline V gene data show CDR1 as MDHEN and CDR2 as SYDVKM. CDR3 length: 16 residues. As DNA, the CDR3 is TGTGCCAGCAGTTTAAATCCGGGACAGGAGTCCTACGAGCAGTACTTC. It yields the protein CASSLNPGQESYEQYF.

This clone came up a few times. The V gene is TRBV5-1, the J gene TRBJ1-1; D not certain. This CDR3 has 14 amino acids. Between the trimmed V and J ends, which lost 1 base and 1 base, there was a span of 8 bases. The germline gives CDR1 SGHRS, CDR2 YFSETQ. CDR3 coding DNA: TGCGCCAGCAGCTTGATAACGGGGAACACTGAAGCTTTCTTT. Residues: CASSLITGNTEAFF.

The chain links TRBV13 to TRBJ1-1; no definite D call. This CDR3 contains 13 residues. V lost 6 bases and J 4 bases, leaving 12 bases between the germline ends. Germline CDR1 reads PRHDT; CDR2 reads FYEKMQ (reference sequence). The CDR3, as DNA: TGTGCCAGCAGTGTGAGGGTGGGCACTGAAGCTTTCTTT. Amino acids: CASSVRVGTEAFF.

This chain's CDR3 is CASSGTGSEETQYF. The CDR3 DNA sequence: TGCGCCAGCAGCGGGACCGGGAGTGAGGAGACCCAGTACTTC. This sequence joins TRBV5-1 and TRBJ2-5, with a tentative D call TRBD2 (6 bases). The germline CDR1 and CDR2 sequences are SGHRS and YFSETQ. V lost 4 bases to trimming and J lost 5 bases, with 15 bases between them. The CDR3 is 14 amino acids.

The V gene is TRBV11-2, the J gene TRBJ2-1; TRBD1 agrees at 7 bases. Germline V CDR1 and CDR2: SGHAT, FQNNGV. V was clipped by 5 bases and J by 5 bases; unmatched bases: 12. This CDR3 region has 16 residues. This CDR3 reads CASSPLRGRSHNEQFF. CDR3 bases: TGTGCCAGCAGCCCTTTAAGGGGGCGCAGTCACAATGAGCAGTTCTTC.

The chain links TRBV28 to TRBJ2-5, with D possibly TRBD2 on 5 matching bases. The CDR3 consists of 16 residues. Germline V lookup: CDR1 MDHEN, CDR2 SYDVKM. With 4 bases removed from V and 4 bases from J, the gap between germline ends came to 19 bases. The CDR3 DNA reads as TGTGCCAGCAGTTCGCCGATTTCGGGGTATCGAGAGACCCAGTACTTC. Its protein product is CASSSPISGYRETQYF.

The rearrangement uses TRBV30 and TRBJ1-5; tentative D call: TRBD1 (5 bases). CDR3 size: 15 residues. Trimming cost V 0 bases and J 12 bases, with 21 bases left between them. CDR1 and CDR2 (germline): GTSNPN, SVGIG (reference sequence). CDR3 DNA sequence: TGTGCCTGGAGTGTACAGGTGGGGGGATCGGCTTTCCAGCATTTT. This encodes CAWSVQVGGSAFQHF.

This clone was counted once. Given the absence of the conserved phenylalanine or tryptophan at the CDR3 end, a read error is likely. The V call is TRBV30, the J call TRBJ1-6, with D unresolved. The V gene lost 0 bases and the J gene lost 0 bases, with 18 bases spanning the gap. Per the germline V gene, CDR1 is GTSNPN and CDR2 is SVGIG (reference sequence). This CDR3 has 19 amino acids. CDR3 loop: CAWSVDLIPQSSYNSPLHL. DNA for the CDR3: TGTGCCTGGAGTGTAGACTTAATCCCTCAGAGCTCCTATAATTCACCCCTCCACCTT.

Only one count was recorded for this clone. The gene calls are TRBV28 and TRBJ2-7, with 8 nucleotides matching TRBD2. Germline CDR1 reads MDHEN; CDR2 reads SYDVKM. The CDR3 length is 16 residues. The junction had 11 bases not matched to a gene; V was cut back by 4 bases and J by 3 bases. The CDR3 here is CASSSGGARTVYEQYF. The DNA for the CDR3 is TGTGCCAGCAGTTCGGGGGGGGCGCGCACGGTCTACGAGCAGTACTTC.

This sequence joins TRBV6-6 and TRBJ1-1; D remains unclear. This CDR3 spans 15 amino acids. Trimming removed 6 bases at V and 1 base at J, with 15 bases between. Germline V lookup: CDR1 MNHNY, CDR2 SVGAGI (reference sequence). CDR3 DNA: TGTGCCAGCAGACTCGAACAGATGAGGAACACTGAAGCTTTCTTT. Its protein is CASRLEQMRNTEAFF.

The V and J genes are TRBV15 and TRBJ2-3; a weak D match, TRBD2 (6 bases). The CDR3 covers 15 residues. The germline V gene has CDR1 LNHNV and CDR2 YYDKDF (reference sequence). Trimming removed 5 bases from V and 5 bases from J, with 17 bases in between. CDR3 DNA: TGTGCCACCAGCGGCCAAAGTGACGGGGGAGATACGCAGTATTTT. Encoded protein: CATSGQSDGGDTQYF.

J is TRBJ2-3 and V is TRBV2, with TRBD2 as a possible D gene (7 bases). Germline V lookup: CDR1 SNHLY, CDR2 FYNNEI. The CDR3 length is 13 residues. V was cut by 6 bases and J by 6 bases, with 13 bases left in between. The CDR3 nucleotides are TGTGCCAGCAGGAGGGGGGGCCCCGATACGCAGTATTTT. It codes for CASRRGGPDTQYF.

V usage is TRBV14 and J usage is TRBJ2-2; 8 positions agree with TRBD1. Trimming at V came to 2 bases and at J to 5 bases, leaving 1 base not matched to a gene. The germline V gene encodes CDR1 SGHDN and CDR2 FVKESK. This CDR3 has 14 residues. The DNA of the CDR3 is TGTGCCAGCAGCCAAAGACAGGGGACCGGGGAGCTGTTTTTT. Encoded protein: CASSQRQGTGELFF. The full variable domain, with the rest looked up from reference TRBV14 and TRBJ2-2, is EAGVTQFPSHSVIEKGQTVTLRCDPISGHDNLYWYRRVMGKEIKFLLHFVKESKQDESGMPNNRFLAERTGGTYSTLKVQPAELEDSGVYFCASSQRQGTGELFFGEGSRLTVL.

The chain recombines TRBV15 with TRBJ2-7; D is uncertain. Trimming pared 9 bases from V and 0 bases from J, leaving 15 bases between. Germline CDR1 LNHNV, CDR2 YYDKDF (reference sequence). CDR3 length: 14 amino acids. The CDR3 DNA follows: TGTGCCACAAGTTTCAGAGGTTCCTCCTACGAGCAGTACTTC. It codes for CATSFRGSSYEQYF.

The chain has TRBV5-4 and TRBJ2-2; 8 bases are shared with TRBD1. CDR3 length equals 17 residues. Unmatched junction bases numbered 11, after V lost 6 bases and J lost 1 base. Germline CDR1 SGHNT, CDR2 YYREEE (reference sequence). The CDR3 region has the DNA TGTGCCAGCACCCACCCGGACAGGGCCTTGAACACCGGGGAGCTGTTTTTT. Amino acids: CASTHPDRALNTGELFF.

The rearrangement joins TRBV28 to TRBJ1-1, with 7 bases lining up with TRBD1. V shed 4 bases, J shed 6 bases, and the junction held 11 bases outside the gene matches. Germline V gene sequence: CDR1 MDHEN, CDR2 SYDVKM. This CDR3 contains 15 residues. This CDR3 is CASSWRQGISAEAFF. DNA for the CDR3: TGTGCCAGCAGTTGGAGACAGGGAATCTCAGCTGAAGCTTTCTTT.

The chain has TRBV6-1 and TRBJ1-3; a weak D match, TRBD1 (5 bases). Trimming removed 3 bases at V and 4 bases at J, with 16 bases between. CDR1 and CDR2 (germline): MNHNS, SASEGT. This CDR3 spans 16 amino acids. In nucleotides, the CDR3 is TGTGCCAGCAGTGATCGAGGAGGGGCGCGGGGAAACACCATATATTTT. Residues: CASSDRGGARGNTIYF.

The rearrangement joins TRBV27 to TRBJ1-2, with D perhaps TRBD1 (6 bases). V lost 3 bases, J lost 3 bases, and 14 bases lay in between. The CDR3 length is 15 residues. Germline V gene data show CDR1 as MNHEY and CDR2 as SMNVEV (reference sequence). CDR3 residues: CASSFRQDSDYGYTF. The CDR3 DNA sequence: TGTGCCAGCAGTTTTCGACAGGATAGCGACTATGGCTACACCTTC.

The chain recombines TRBV10-1 with TRBJ2-1; possibly TRBD2 for D (5 bases). The ends were cut back, 3 bases at V and 3 bases at J, with 15 bases in the middle. CDR3 length: 16 amino acids. CDR1 is WNHNN and CDR2 is SYGVQD in the germline V gene (reference sequence). The CDR3 nucleotides read TGCGCCAGCAGTGATGGGGTTGGACTGGGCTACAATGAGCAGTTCTTC. Its translation is CASSDGVGLGYNEQFF.

This clone has a single count. The V and J genes are TRBV6-5 and TRBJ2-2, with TRBD1 identical over 9 bases. This CDR3 is 15 amino acids long. Germline lookup yields CDR1 MNHEY and CDR2 SVGAGI. The V segment lost 2 bases and the J segment 4 bases; nucleotides outside the gene matches: 2. The CDR3, as DNA: TGTGCCAGCAGTTACAACAGGGGGCCCACCGGGGAGCTGTTTTTT. Its protein product is CASSYNRGPTGELFF.

The chain uses TRBV15 and TRBJ1-4, with a possible D match to TRBD1 (5 bases). Germline V gene sequence: CDR1 LNHNV, CDR2 YYDKDF (reference sequence). The ends were cut back, 1 base at V and 8 bases at J, with 11 bases in the middle. CDR3 length equals 14 residues. DNA of the CDR3: TGTGCCACCAGCAGAGGCGGGGGAAGGGAAAAACTGTTTTTT. It yields the protein CATSRGGGREKLFF.

This clone was seen a handful of times. The chain links TRBV4-1 to TRBJ1-1, with D possibly matching TRBD1 (6 bases). This CDR3 spans 17 amino acids. The germline V and J ends were trimmed by 0 bases and 4 bases, with 18 bases remaining between them. Per germline, CDR1 MGHRA and CDR2 YSYEKL. The CDR3 reads CASSQEVPGESVTEAFF. The CDR3 nucleotides are TGCGCCAGCAGCCAAGAAGTCCCAGGGGAATCGGTCACTGAAGCTTTCTTT.

The V call is TRBV2, the J call TRBJ2-1; possibly TRBD2 for D (6 bases). V was pared by 6 bases and J by 15 bases, with 24 bases between. Germline CDR1 SNHLY, CDR2 FYNNEI. The CDR3 contains 14 residues. For the CDR3, the DNA is TGTGCCAGCAGGGATCAACTAGCTTCTTCGTCTCTGTTCTTC. This translates into CASRDQLASSSLFF.

This rearrangement joins TRBV19 to TRBJ2-2; possible D gene TRBD1, 6 bases. This CDR3 is 14 amino acids long. V was clipped by 6 bases and J by 4 bases, with 12 bases between them. Germline CDR1 LNHDA, CDR2 SQIVND (reference sequence). The CDR3 DNA reads TGTGCCAGTAGGCGACAGGTTCCCACCGGGGAGCTGTTTTTT. Translating gives CASRRQVPTGELFF.